Listed below are T cell receptor beta chains from one sample, sequenced in a study of identical twins. TCRdb reprocessed the 5' RACE reads with MiXCR, giving one entry per CDR3 protein. The sample contains approximately 190,000 distinct CDR3 sequences, 15% to 20% of which appear only once. The sample also formed part of further work on T cells expressing NK-cell markers.

Sequencing input: CD8+ T cells sorted from blood. These receptors were obtained from a woman younger than 35 in good health. CDR3s include the opening cysteine and the closing phenylalanine or tryptophan. D genes are given only for firm matches. For some rows the clone size is stated as once, few or many, or as a class when expanded; others skip it.

TRBJ1-2 | - | - | TRBV11-1 | TGTGCCAGCAGCTTAGAATACTCCCCTGGTCGTCCTAACTATGGCTACACCTTC | CASSLEYSPGRPNYGYTF
TRBJ2-1 | TRBD2 | few | TRBV6-2/TRBV6-3 | TGTGCCAGCAGTTCCCCTAGCGGGATCTCCTACAATGAGCAGTTCTTC | CASSSPSGISYNEQFF
TRBJ2-3 | - | few | TRBV12-3/TRBV12-4 | TGTGCCAGCAGCCGGGGAGTGGGAGATACGCAGTATTTT | CASSRGVGDTQYF
TRBJ2-7 | TRBD2 | - | TRBV7-6 | TGTGCCAGCAGCTCAGGCACTAGCGGCTTCTCCTACGAGCAGTACTTC | CASSSGTSGFSYEQYF
TRBJ2-7 | TRBD2 | - | TRBV12-3/TRBV12-4 | TGTGCCAGCAGTCCTCAAATCAGCGGGAGCTACGAGCAGTACTTC | CASSPQISGSYEQYF
TRBJ2-3 | - | - | TRBV9 | TGTGCCAGCAGCGGCTATCGACGGGGCACAGATACGCAGTATTTT | CASSGYRRGTDTQYF
TRBJ2-3 | - | - | TRBV6-1 | TGTGCCAGCCCCCCCATGGTGGCGGGGGCGAGAGATACGCAGTATTTT | CASPPMVAGARDTQYF
TRBJ2-7 | - | few | TRBV5-1 | TGCGCCAGCCGAGGAACCCCGGACTTCGGCGAGCAGTACTTC | CASRGTPDFGEQYF
TRBJ2-5 | TRBD2 | few | TRBV27 | TGTGCCAGCAGTTTAGCCGGGACTACCGAAGAGACCCAGTACTTC | CASSLAGTTEETQYF
TRBJ2-7 | - | few | TRBV12-3/TRBV12-4 | TGTGCCAGCAGTTCCGGGACACTTTACGAGCAGTACTTC | CASSSGTLYEQYF
TRBJ2-1 | TRBD2 | few | TRBV5-4 | TGTGCCAGCAGCTTGCCGGGAGGGTACAATGAGCAGTTCTTC | CASSLPGGYNEQFF
TRBJ2-7 | - | few | TRBV7-6 | TGTGCCAGCAGTTCTAACCAGGGGTTTGTGTACGAGCAGTACTTC | CASSSNQGFVYEQYF
TRBJ2-1 | TRBD2 | - | TRBV11-2 | TGTGCCAGCAGCAGACTAGCGCGAGGTGATGAGCAGTTCTTC | CASSRLARGDEQFF
TRBJ2-7 | - | few | TRBV20-1 | TGCAGTGCCCCGGGGCCGATGACCTACGAGCAGTACTTC | CSAPGPMTYEQYF
TRBJ2-1 | - | - | TRBV12-3/TRBV12-4 | TGTGCCAGCAGCCGTCTCGCCTACAATGAGCAGTTCTTC | CASSRLAYNEQFF
TRBJ2-1 | TRBD2 | few | TRBV7-2 | TGTGCCAGCAGCCGAAATGGACTAGCGGCGCCCAATGAGCAGTTCTTC | CASSRNGLAAPNEQFF
TRBJ2-2 | TRBD1 | few | TRBV5-1 | TGCGCCAGCAGCTTAGGGGGCGCCCGAAGAACCGGGGAGCTGTTTTTT | CASSLGGARRTGELFF
TRBJ2-3 | TRBD2 | - | TRBV29-1 | TGCAGCGTTGACGCTAGCGGGAGGTTAGATACGCAGTATTTT | CSVDASGRLDTQYF
TRBJ2-7 | - | - | TRBV20-1 | TGCAGTGCTAGTGACAGGTCGGACGAGCAGTACTTC | CSASDRSDEQYF
TRBJ2-1 | - | - | TRBV12-3/TRBV12-4 | TGTGCCAGCAGTTTATCGATTCAGCCCCACAATGAGCAGTTCTTC | CASSLSIQPHNEQFF
TRBJ1-1 | - | - | TRBV27 | TGTGCCAGCAGCGGCGGGCAGGTGTTGGGTTTATATGAAGCTTTCTTT | CASSGGQVLGLYEAFF
TRBJ2-3 | - | - | TRBV6-2/TRBV6-3 | TGTGCCAGCAGCGAGCGGAGGAGCACAGATACGCAGTATTTT | CASSERRSTDTQYF
TRBJ2-5 | - | few | TRBV27 | TGTGCCAGCAGCGGGGGTCGACAGACCCAGTACTTC | CASSGGRQTQYF
TRBJ2-7 | - | - | TRBV29-1 | TGCAGCGTCCCTTTGGACAGCACCTACGAGCAGTACTTC | CSVPLDSTYEQYF
TRBJ1-4 | TRBD1 | - | TRBV4-1 | TGCGCCAGCAGAGACAGGGAGGTTGAAAAACTGTTTTTT | CASRDREVEKLFF
TRBJ2-3 | - | few | TRBV29-1 | TGCAGCGTTGAAGCGTCGGCAGATACGCAGTATTTT | CSVEASADTQYF
TRBJ1-1 | - | few | TRBV12-5 | TGTGCTAGTGGTTCCTATCCAGTCCCTGAAGCTTTCTTT | CASGSYPVPEAFF
TRBJ2-7 | - | - | TRBV6-1 | TGTGCCAGCAGCATGTATAAGATGGGCGAGCAGTACTTC | CASSMYKMGEQYF
TRBJ2-2 | - | few | TRBV12-3/TRBV12-4 | TGTGCCAGCAGTTCGGGAGCGGGACACGGCACCGGGGAGCTGTTTTTT | CASSSGAGHGTGELFF
TRBJ2-2 | - | - | TRBV3-1 | TGTGCCAGCAGCCGGGACATGTCGAACACCGGGGAGCTGTTTTTT | CASSRDMSNTGELFF
TRBJ2-1 | - | - | TRBV27 | TGTGCCAGCAGTTTAAGGGGCGGCAACCCGAATGAGCAGTTCTTC | CASSLRGGNPNEQFF
TRBJ1-4 | TRBD1 | few | TRBV5-1 | TGCGCCAGCAGCTTCGATATCACCACGGGACAGCATAATGAAAAACTGTTTTTT | CASSFDITTGQHNEKLFF
TRBJ2-7 | TRBD2 | - | TRBV2 | TGTGCCAGCAGTGAATTTAGCGGGGAGAGCTCCTACGAGCAGTACTTC | CASSEFSGESSYEQYF
TRBJ2-2 | TRBD2 | many | TRBV20-1 | TGCAGTGCTAGAGACCCGCTAGCGGGGGACACCGGGGAGCTGTTTTTT | CSARDPLAGDTGELFF
TRBJ1-2 | TRBD1 | - | TRBV9 | TGTGCCAGCTTCGACAGGGGATATGGCTACACCTTC | CASFDRGYGYTF
TRBJ2-2 | TRBD2 | - | TRBV20-1 | TGCAGTGCCAGACTAGCGGGGAACACCGGGGAGCTGTTTTTT | CSARLAGNTGELFF
TRBJ2-2 | - | - | TRBV12-3/TRBV12-4 | TGTGCCAGCAGCCGCCTTGGAGCCGGGGAGCTGTTTTTT | CASSRLGAGELFF
TRBJ1-1 | - | few | TRBV12-3/TRBV12-4 | TGTGCCAGCACTCTTGGGGCATCAGGGGCTGAAGCTTTCTTT | CASTLGASGAEAFF
TRBJ2-5 | - | few | TRBV7-2 | TGTGCCAGCAGCTTAGCGCTAGGTTCGGTATTCTTC | CASSLALGSVFF
TRBJ2-5 | TRBD1 | - | TRBV5-6 | TGTGCCAGCACATCCGGGACAGGGGGGACCCAGTACTTC | CASTSGTGGTQYF
TRBJ2-1 | - | few | TRBV6-1 | TGTGCCAGCAGCCCTATACAGGGAAGCTCCTACAATGAGCAGTTCTTC | CASSPIQGSSYNEQFF
TRBJ2-1 | - | few | TRBV4-3 | TGCGCCAGCAGCCAAGATTGGCAGGGTGACTACAATGAGCAGTTCTTC | CASSQDWQGDYNEQFF
TRBJ1-1 | - | once | TRBV5-6 | TGTGCCAGCAGCGCCCGCTCCAGGAAGGCTTTCTTT | CASSARSRKAFF
TRBJ2-1 | TRBD1 | - | TRBV29-1 | TGCAGCGCCTCCGGGACAGCGTTGCTTTCCTACAATGAGCAGTTCTTC | CSASGTALLSYNEQFF
TRBJ2-7 | TRBD2 | - | TRBV29-1 | TGCAGCGTGGCGGGAGGGCCGGTACCCTACGAGCAGTACTTC | CSVAGGPVPYEQYF
TRBJ2-7 | - | once | TRBV18 | TGTGCCAGCTCACTGAATGACATCTACGAGCAGTACTTC | CASSLNDIYEQYF
TRBJ2-5 | TRBD2 | few | TRBV11-1 | TGTGCCAGCAGCCCTCCTTGGACTAGCGGGAGCTTCAGAGAGACCCAGTACTTC | CASSPPWTSGSFRETQYF
TRBJ2-1 | TRBD2 | - | TRBV11-2 | TGTGCCAGCAGCGGTGCCTCGACTAGCGGGGGCAATGAGCAGTTCTTC | CASSGASTSGGNEQFF
TRBJ1-1 | - | few | TRBV3-1 | TGTGCCAGCAGCCACGCCAAAGGGGTAGGGGACACTGAAGCTTTCTTT | CASSHAKGVGDTEAFF
TRBJ2-3 | TRBD2 | - | TRBV7-3 | TGTGCCAGCAGCTTAAACGTCGGGGGGACCACAGATACGCAGTATTTT | CASSLNVGGTTDTQYF